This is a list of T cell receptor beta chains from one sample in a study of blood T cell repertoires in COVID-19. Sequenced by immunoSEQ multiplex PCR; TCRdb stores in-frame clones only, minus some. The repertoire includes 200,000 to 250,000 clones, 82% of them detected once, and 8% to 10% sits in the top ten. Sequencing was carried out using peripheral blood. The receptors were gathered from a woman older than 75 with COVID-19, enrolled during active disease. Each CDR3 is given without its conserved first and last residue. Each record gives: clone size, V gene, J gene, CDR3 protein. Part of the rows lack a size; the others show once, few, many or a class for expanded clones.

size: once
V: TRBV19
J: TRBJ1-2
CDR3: ASSTPGGAYGYT

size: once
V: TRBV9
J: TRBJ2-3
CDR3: ASSPTGIATDTQY

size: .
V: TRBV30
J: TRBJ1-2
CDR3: AWSAGQGGYT

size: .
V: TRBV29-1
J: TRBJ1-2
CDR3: STGEDYGYT

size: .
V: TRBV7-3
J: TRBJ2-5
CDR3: ASSFGGTGEETQY

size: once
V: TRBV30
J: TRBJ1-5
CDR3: AWRPPGVWQPQH

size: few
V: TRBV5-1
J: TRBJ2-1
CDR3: ASSLGDSRLEQF

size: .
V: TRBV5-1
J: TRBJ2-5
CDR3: ASSPQGGGETQY

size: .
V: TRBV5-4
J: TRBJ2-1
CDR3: ASSLDLAANNEQF

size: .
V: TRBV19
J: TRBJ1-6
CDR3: ASTGTGSSPLH

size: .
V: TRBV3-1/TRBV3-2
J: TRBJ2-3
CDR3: ASSSSGGSGDTQY

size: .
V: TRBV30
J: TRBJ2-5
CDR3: AWSVYRDRETQY